This T cell receptor beta chain was retrieved from a study of regulatory T cells in long-lasting Graves disease. In germline, CDR1 is ENHRY, CDR2 SYGVKD. Trimming cost V 6 bases and J 3 bases, with 11 bases left between them. This CDR3 is built from 13 residues. Time point meaning: newly diagnosed GD, antithyroid drugs for less than 3 months. RNA isolated from PBMCs was used to make the TCR library. iRepertoire HTBI primers and Arm-PCR of CDR3 regions built TCR beta libraries. TCRdb reprocessed the multiplex PCR reads with MiXCR, giving one entry per CDR3 protein. The sample includes 370,000 or so distinct CDR3 sequences, 16% of them seen just once. This clonotype was seen a few times. The sample was also linked to a second study, of T cells in Graves' hyperthyroidism and ophthalmopathy.

The receptor was isolated from a woman under 30 with Graves disease. The sample here was peripheral blood mononuclear cells (PBMCs), taken at new diagnosis, from a patient treated with antithyroid drugs. This chain uses TRBV10-3 with TRBJ1-1; D is possibly TRBD1 (5 bases). The CDR3 here is CAIRKGLDTEAFF. CDR3 nucleotide sequence: TGTGCCATCAGGAAGGGGTTGGACACTGAAGCTTTCTTT.